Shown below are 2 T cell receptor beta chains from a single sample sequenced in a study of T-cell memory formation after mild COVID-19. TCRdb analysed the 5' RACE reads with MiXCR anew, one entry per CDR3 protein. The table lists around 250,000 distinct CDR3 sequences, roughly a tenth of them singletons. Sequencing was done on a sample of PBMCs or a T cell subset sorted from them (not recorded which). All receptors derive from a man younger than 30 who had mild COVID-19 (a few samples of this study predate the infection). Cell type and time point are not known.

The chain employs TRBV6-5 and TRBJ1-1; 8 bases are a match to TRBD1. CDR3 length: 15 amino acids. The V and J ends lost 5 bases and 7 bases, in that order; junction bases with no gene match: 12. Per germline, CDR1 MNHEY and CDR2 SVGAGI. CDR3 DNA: TGTGCCAGCAGTGGGGGGCCGGGACAGGCCCTTGAAGCTTTCTTT. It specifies CASSGGPGQALEAFF.

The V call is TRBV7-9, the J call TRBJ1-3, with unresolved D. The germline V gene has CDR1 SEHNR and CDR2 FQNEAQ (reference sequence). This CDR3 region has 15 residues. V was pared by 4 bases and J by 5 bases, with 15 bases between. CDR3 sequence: CASSSGSEERNTIYF. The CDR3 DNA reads TGTGCCAGCAGCTCCGGGTCGGAGGAGAGAAACACCATATATTTT.